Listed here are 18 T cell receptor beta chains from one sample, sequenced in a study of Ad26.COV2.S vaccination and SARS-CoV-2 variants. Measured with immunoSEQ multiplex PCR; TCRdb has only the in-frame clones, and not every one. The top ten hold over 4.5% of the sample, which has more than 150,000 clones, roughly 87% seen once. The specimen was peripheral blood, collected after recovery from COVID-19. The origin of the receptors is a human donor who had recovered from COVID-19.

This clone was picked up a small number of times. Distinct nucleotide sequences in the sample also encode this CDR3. CDR3 region: CASSGAPNTEAFF. DNA for the CDR3: TGTGCCAGCAGTGGGGCCCCGAACACTGAAGCTTTCTTT. J is TRBJ1-1 and V is TRBV2; unclear D gene. The CDR3 sequence is 13 residues long. Germline V gene lookup returns CDR1 SNHLY and CDR2 FYNNEI. Trimming took off 4 bases at V and 1 base at J, with 7 bases between the two ends.

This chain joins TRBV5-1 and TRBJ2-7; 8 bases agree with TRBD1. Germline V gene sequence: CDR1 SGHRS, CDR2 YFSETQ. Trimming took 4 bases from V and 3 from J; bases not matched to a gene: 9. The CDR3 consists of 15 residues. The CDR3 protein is CASSLGSGTGYEQYF. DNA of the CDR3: TGCGCCAGCAGCCTGGGATCCGGGACAGGCTACGAGCAGTACTTC.

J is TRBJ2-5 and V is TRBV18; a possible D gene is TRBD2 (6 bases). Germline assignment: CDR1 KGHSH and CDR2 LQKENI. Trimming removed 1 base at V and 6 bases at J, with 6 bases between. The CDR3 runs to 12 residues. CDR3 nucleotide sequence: TGTGCCAGCTCACCACGCGGGAAGACCCAGTACTTC. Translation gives CASSPRGKTQYF.

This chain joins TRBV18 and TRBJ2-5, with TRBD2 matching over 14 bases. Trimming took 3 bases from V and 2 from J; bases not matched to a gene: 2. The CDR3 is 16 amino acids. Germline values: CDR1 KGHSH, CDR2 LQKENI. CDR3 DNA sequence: TGTGCCAGCTCACCTAGGACTAGCGGGGGGCAAGAGACCCAGTACTTC. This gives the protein CASSPRTSGGQETQYF.

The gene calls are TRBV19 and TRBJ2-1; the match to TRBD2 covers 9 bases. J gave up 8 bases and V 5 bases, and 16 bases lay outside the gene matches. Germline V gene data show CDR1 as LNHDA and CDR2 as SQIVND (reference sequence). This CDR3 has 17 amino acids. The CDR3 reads CASSYSRTSVRGDEQFF. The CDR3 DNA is TGTGCCAGTAGTTATTCCCGGACTAGCGTTAGGGGAGATGAGCAGTTCTTC.

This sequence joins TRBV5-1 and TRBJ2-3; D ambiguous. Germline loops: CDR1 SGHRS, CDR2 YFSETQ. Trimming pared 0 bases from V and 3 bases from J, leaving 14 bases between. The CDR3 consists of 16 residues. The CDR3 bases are TGCGCCAGCAGCTTGGTTCAGGCCATCGGTACAGATACGCAGTATTTT. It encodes CASSLVQAIGTDTQYF.

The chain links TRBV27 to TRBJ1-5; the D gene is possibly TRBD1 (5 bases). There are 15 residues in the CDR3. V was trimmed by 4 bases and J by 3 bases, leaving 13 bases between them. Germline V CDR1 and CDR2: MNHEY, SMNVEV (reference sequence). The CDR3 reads CASSSGTEDNQPQHF. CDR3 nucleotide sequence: TGTGCCAGCAGTTCCGGGACCGAAGACAATCAGCCCCAGCATTTT.

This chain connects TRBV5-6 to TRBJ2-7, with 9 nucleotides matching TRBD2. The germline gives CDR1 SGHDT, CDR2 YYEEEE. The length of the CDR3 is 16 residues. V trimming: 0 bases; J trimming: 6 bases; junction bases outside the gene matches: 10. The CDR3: CASSLDSGTSPFEQYF. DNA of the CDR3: TGTGCCAGCAGCTTGGACTCCGGGACTAGCCCGTTCGAGCAGTACTTC.

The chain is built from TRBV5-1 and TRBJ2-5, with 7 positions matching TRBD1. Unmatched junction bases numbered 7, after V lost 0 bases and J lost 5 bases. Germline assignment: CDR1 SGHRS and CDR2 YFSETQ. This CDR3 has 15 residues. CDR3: CASSLGQGESETQYF. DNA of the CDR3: TGCGCCAGCAGCTTGGGACAGGGAGAAAGCGAGACCCAGTACTTC.

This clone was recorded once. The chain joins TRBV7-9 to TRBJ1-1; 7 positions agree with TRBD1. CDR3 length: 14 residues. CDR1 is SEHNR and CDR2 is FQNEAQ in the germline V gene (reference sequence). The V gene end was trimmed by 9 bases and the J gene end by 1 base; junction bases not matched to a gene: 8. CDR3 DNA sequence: TGTGCCAGAACAGGGGACGCCCCGAACACTGAAGCTTTCTTT. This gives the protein CARTGDAPNTEAFF.

CDR3 region: CASSASGGGEQFF. As DNA, the CDR3 is TGTGCCAGCAGTGCTAGCGGGGGGGGTGAGCAGTTCTTC. The chain uses TRBV2 and TRBJ2-1; 12 nucleotides line up with TRBD2. Looked up from germline, CDR1 is SNHLY and CDR2 is FYNNEI. This CDR3 contains 13 residues. Trimming cost V 4 bases and J 9 bases; bases outside gene matches: 1.

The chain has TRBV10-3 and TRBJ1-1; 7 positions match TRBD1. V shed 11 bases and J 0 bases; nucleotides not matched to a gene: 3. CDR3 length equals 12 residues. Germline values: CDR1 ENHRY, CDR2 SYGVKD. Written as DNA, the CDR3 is TGTGCCTCAGGGACAGTGAACACTGAAGCTTTCTTT. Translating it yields CASGTVNTEAFF.

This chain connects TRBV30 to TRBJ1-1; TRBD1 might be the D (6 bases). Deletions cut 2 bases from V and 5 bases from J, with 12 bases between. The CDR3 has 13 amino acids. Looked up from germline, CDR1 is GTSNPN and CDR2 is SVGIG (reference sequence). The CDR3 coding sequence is TGTGCCTGGAGTTTGGGGGCGCAGACTGAAGCTTTCTTT. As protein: CAWSLGAQTEAFF.

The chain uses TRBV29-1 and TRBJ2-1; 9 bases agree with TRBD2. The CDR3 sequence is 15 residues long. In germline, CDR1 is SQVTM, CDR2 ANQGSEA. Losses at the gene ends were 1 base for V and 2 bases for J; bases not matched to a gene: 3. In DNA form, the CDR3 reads TGCAGCGTTGAAGGGGAGCGGGGGGCCTACAATGAGCAGTTCTTC. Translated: CSVEGERGAYNEQFF.

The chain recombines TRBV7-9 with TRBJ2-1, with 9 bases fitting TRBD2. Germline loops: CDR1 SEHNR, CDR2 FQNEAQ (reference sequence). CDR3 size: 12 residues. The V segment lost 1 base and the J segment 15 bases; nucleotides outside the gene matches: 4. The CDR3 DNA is TGTGCCAGCAGCTTAGAAGCGGGAGGTGGGTTCTTC. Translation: CASSLEAGGGFF.

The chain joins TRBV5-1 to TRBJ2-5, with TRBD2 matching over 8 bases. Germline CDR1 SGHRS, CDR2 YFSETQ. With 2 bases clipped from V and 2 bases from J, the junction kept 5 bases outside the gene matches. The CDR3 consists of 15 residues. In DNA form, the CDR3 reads TGCGCCAGCAGCTTCAGCGGGGGCCGGCAAGAGACCCAGTACTTC. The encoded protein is CASSFSGGRQETQYF.

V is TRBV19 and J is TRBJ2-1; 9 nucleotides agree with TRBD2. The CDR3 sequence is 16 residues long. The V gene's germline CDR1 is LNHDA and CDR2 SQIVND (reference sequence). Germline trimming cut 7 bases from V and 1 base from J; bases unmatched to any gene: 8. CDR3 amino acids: CASTGFAGGSYNEQFF. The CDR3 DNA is TGTGCCAGTACCGGTTTCGCGGGGGGGTCCTACAATGAGCAGTTCTTC.

For the CDR3, the DNA is TGTGCCAGCAGCCCGCGACAGGGGGCGCGGGGAAACACCATATATTTT. It specifies CASSPRQGARGNTIYF. V is TRBV11-3 and J is TRBJ1-3; 10 bases are a match to TRBD1. After removal of 5 bases from V and 4 bases from J, the junction contained 8 bases not matched to a gene. Germline V lookup: CDR1 SGHNT, CDR2 YENEEA. The length of the CDR3 is 16 residues.